The text below deals with one T cell receptor (beta chain). With 60 Vbeta and 13 Jbeta primers, the PCR was carried out. Assay: immunoSEQ multiplex PCR; the TCRdb copy retains only in-frame clones and omits some. This table holds approximately 150,000 clones, 82% found once. The CDR3 runs 15 residues. V lost 2 bases and J lost 0; bases outside the gene matches: 0. In germline, CDR1 is KGHSH, CDR2 LQKENI. This entry is derived from a study of cytomegalovirus exposure and HLA in healthy donors. Sequencing input: PBMCs. The chain joins TRBV18 to TRBJ1-2, with TRBD1 matching 10 bases. The sequence derives from a woman aged 40 to 50 in good health and CMV-seronegative. CDR3: CASSPGTGANYGYTF. CDR3 nucleotides: TGTGCCAGCTCACCAGGGACAGGGGCTAACTATGGCTACACCTTC.